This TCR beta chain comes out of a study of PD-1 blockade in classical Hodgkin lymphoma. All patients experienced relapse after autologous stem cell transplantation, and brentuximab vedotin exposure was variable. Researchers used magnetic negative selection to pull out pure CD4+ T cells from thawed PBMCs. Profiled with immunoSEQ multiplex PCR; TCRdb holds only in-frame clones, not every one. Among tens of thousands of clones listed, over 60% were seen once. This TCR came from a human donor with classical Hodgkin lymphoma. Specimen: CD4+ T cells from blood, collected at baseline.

The CDR3 sequence: CASSYPEDQPQHF. CDR3 in DNA: TGTGCCAGCAGTTACCCAGAAGATCAGCCCCAGCATTTT. The chain recombines TRBV6-6 with TRBJ1-5; D gene unclear. CDR1 MNHNY and CDR2 SVGAGI come from the germline V gene (reference sequence). V was trimmed by 2 bases and J by 5 bases, leaving 7 bases between them. This CDR3 is built from 13 residues.